The present TCR beta chain was sequenced within a study of human T cells and chemical hapten exposure. The time point was: pre-sensitization, week 0. The treatment here: therapeutic diphenylcyclopropenone sensitization with weekly scalp DPC. Unfractionated whole blood was the source of the extracted total RNA. This clonotype came up many times. The germline V and J ends were trimmed by 0 bases and 8 bases, with 7 bases remaining between them. This CDR3 region has 12 residues. Germline loops: CDR1 WNHNN, CDR2 SYGVQD (reference sequence). Attachment of unique molecular identifiers to individual cDNA molecules was performed in the library. TCRdb independently ran MiXCR on the RACE reads; one entry per CDR3 protein. The table records 350,000 to 450,000 distinct CDR3 sequences, roughly 5% of them present only once.

The chain joins TRBV10-1 to TRBJ2-5, with D perhaps given as TRBD1 or TRBD2 (5 bases each). The receptor comes from a woman aged 45-65 years with alopecia areata. Some clones in this sample may be carry-over from other donors' samples. The starting material was whole blood, obtained in connection with sensitization to the hapten diphenylcyclopropenone (DPC). CDR3 nucleotides: TGCGCCAGCAGTGAGTCTCGGGGCACCCAGTACTTC. Its protein product is CASSESRGTQYF.